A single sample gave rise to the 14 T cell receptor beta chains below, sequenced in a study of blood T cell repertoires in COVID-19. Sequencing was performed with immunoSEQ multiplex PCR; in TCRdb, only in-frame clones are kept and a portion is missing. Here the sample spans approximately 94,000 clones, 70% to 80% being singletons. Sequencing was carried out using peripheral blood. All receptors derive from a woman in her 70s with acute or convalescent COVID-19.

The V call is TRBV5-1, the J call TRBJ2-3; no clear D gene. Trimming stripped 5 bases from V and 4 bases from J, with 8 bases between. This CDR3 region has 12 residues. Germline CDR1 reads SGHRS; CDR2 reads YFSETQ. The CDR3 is CASRLEADTQYF. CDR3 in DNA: TGCGCCAGCAGGCTAGAAGCAGATACGCAGTATTTT. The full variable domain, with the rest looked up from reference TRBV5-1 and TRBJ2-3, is KAGVTQTPRYLIKTRGQQVTLSCSPISGHRSVSWYQQTPGQGLQFLFEYFSETQRNKGNFPGRFSGRQFSNSRSEMNVSTLELGDSALYLCASRLEADTQYFGPGTRLTVL.

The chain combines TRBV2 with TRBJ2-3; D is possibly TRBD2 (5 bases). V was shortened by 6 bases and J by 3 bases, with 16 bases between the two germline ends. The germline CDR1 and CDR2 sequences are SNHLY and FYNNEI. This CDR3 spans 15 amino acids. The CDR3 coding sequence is TGTGCCAGCAGCCCGTCTGGTCGGGGAACAGATACGCAGTATTTT. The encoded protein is CASSPSGRGTDTQYF.

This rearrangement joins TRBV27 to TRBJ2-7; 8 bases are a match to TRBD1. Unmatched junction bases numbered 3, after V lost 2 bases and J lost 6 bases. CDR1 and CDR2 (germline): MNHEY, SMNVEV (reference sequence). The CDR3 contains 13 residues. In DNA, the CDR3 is TGTGCCAGCAGTTTAAACACAGGGGGCGAGCAGTACGTC. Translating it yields CASSLNTGGEQYV.

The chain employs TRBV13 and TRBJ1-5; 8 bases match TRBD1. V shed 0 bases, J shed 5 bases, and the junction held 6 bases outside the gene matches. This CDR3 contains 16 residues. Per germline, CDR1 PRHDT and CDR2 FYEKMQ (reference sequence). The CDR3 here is CASSLGGQGAYQPQHF. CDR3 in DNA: TGTGCCAGCAGCTTAGGCGGGCAGGGGGCGTATCAGCCCCAGCATTTT. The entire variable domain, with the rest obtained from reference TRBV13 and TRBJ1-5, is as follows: AAGVIQSPRHLIKEKRETATLKCYPIPRHDTVYWYQQGPGQDPQFLISFYEKMQSDKGSIPDRFSAQQFSDYHSELNMSSLELGDSALYFCASSLGGQGAYQPQHFGDGTRLSIL.

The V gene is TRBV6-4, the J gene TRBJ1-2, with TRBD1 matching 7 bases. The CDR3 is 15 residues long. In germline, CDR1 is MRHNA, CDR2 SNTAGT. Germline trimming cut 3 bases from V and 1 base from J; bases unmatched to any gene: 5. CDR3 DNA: TGTGCCAGCAGTGAGGGGACAGATTATAACTATGGCTACACCTTC. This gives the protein CASSEGTDYNYGYTF.

The CDR3 DNA is TGTGCCAGCAGCAAGGGCCTTTCGACAGGGATGAACACTGAAGCTTTCTTT. Translated: CASSKGLSTGMNTEAFF. The J gene is TRBJ1-1, the V gene TRBV2, with 7 nucleotides matching TRBD1. The CDR3 is 17 residues long. Per the germline V gene, CDR1 is SNHLY and CDR2 is FYNNEI. V shed 6 bases and J 0 bases; nucleotides not matched to a gene: 13.

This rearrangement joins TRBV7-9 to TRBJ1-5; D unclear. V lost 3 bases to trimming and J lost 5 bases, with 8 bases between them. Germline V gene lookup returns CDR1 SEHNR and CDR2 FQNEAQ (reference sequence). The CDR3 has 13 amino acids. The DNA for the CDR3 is TGTGCCAGCAGCTTCCGGGATTATCAGCCCCAGCATTTT. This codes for CASSFRDYQPQHF.

CDR3 nucleotides: TGTGCCAGCAGCTTGGGGCATGCGGCAGATACGCAGTATTTT. Translated, it gives CASSLGHAADTQYF. This chain connects TRBV5-5 to TRBJ2-3; D is unclear. V dropped 0 bases and J dropped 4 bases, with 9 bases sitting between them. Germline CDR1 is SGHKS and CDR2 is YYEKEE (reference sequence). This CDR3 contains 14 residues.

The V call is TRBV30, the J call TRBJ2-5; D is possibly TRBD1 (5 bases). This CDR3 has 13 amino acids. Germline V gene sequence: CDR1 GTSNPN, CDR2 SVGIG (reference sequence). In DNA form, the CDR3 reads TGTGCTTCGGATCGACAGCGAAGGGAGACCCAGTACTTC. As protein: CASDRQRRETQYF.

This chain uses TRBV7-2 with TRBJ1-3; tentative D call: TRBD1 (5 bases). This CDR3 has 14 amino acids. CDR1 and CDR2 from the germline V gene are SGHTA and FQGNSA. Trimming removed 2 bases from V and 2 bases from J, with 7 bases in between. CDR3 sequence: CASSLSGTGNTIYF. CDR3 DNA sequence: TGTGCCAGCAGCTTATCAGGGACTGGAAACACCATATATTTT.

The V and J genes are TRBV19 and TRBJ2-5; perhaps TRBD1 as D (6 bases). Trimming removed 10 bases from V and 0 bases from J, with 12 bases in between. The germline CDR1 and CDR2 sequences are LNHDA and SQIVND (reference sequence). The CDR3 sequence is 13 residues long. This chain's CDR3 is CATHRGYQETQYF. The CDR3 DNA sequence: TGTGCCACTCATAGGGGGTACCAAGAGACCCAGTACTTC.

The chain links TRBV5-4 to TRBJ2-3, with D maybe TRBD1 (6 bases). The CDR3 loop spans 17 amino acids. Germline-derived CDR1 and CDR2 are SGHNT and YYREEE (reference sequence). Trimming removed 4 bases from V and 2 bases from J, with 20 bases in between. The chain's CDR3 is CASSGTTGKRDTDTQYF. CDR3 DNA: TGTGCCAGCAGCGGAACTACAGGGAAACGGGACACAGATACGCAGTATTTT. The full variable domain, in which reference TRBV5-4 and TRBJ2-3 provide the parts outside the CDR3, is ETGVTQSPTHLIKTRGQQVTLRCSSQSGHNTVSWYQQALGQGPQFIFQYYREEENGRGNFPPRFSGLQFPNYSSELNVNALELDDSALYLCASSGTTGKRDTDTQYFGPGTRLTVL.

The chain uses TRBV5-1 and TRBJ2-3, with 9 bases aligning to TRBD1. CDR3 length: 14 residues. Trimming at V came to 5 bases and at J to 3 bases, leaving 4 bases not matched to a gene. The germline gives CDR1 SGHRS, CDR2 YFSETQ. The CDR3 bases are TGCGCCAGCAGTCGCGGACAGGGGACAGATACGCAGTATTTT. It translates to CASSRGQGTDTQYF.

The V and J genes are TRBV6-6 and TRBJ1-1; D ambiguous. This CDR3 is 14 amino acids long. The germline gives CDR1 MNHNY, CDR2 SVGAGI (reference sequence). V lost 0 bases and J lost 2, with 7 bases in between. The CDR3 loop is CASSYSEANTEAFF. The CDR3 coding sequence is TGTGCCAGCAGTTACTCGGAGGCTAACACTGAAGCTTTCTTT.